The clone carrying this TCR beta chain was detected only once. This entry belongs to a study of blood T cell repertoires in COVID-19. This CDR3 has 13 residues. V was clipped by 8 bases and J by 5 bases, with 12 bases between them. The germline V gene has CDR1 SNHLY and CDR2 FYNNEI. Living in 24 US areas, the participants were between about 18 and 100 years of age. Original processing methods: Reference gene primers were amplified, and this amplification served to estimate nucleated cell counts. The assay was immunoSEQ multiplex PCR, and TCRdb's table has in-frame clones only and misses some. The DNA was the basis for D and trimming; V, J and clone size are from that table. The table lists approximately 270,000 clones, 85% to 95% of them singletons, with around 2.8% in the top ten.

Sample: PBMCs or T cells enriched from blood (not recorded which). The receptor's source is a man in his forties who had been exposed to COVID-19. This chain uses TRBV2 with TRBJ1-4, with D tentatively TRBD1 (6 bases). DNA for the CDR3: TGTGCCAGCCACAGGGACTACAATGAAAAACTGTTTTTT. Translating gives CASHRDYNEKLFF. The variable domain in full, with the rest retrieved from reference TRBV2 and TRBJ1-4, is EPEVTQTPSHQVTQMGQEVILRCVPISNHLYFYWYRQILGQKVEFLVSFYNNEISEKSEIFDDQFSVERPDGSNFTLKIRSTKLEDSAMYFCASHRDYNEKLFFGSGTQLSVL.